These 25 T cell receptor beta chains came from one sample sequenced in a study of shared clonotypes between healthy human individuals. Profiling relied on immunoSEQ multiplex PCR, and the TCRdb table lists in-frame clones only, not all of them. The profile shows about 820,000 clones, over 90% of them singletons. CD45RO-negative, CCR7-selected cells formed the naive CD8 fraction, which excluded terminally differentiated effector memory CD45RA+ cells. Sequencing input: naive CD8+ T cells sorted from blood. The origin of the receptors is a man in his thirties or forties in good health.

The gene calls are TRBV7-2 and TRBJ2-7, with D unclear. V gave up 5 bases and J gave up 3 bases, with 20 bases separating them. CDR3 length: 16 residues. Per germline, CDR1 SGHTA and CDR2 FQGNSA. CDR3 loop: CASSPVGPGSLYEQYF. DNA of the CDR3: TGTGCCAGCAGCCCAGTAGGTCCGGGCAGCCTCTACGAGCAGTACTTC. Full variable domain (remainder filled in from reference TRBV7-2 and TRBJ2-7): GAGVSQSPSNKVTEKGKDVELRCDPISGHTALYWYRQSLGQGLEFLIYFQGNSAPDKSGLPSDRFSAERTGGSVSTLTIQRTQQEDSAVYLCASSPVGPGSLYEQYFGPGTRLTVT.

The J gene is TRBJ2-7, the V gene TRBV5-5; D may match TRBD1 or TRBD2 (5 bases each). V was clipped by 5 bases and J by 0 bases, with 21 bases between them. Germline V gives CDR1 SGHKS, CDR2 YYEKEE (reference sequence). CDR3 size: 17 residues. As DNA, the CDR3 is TGTGCCAGCAGTCTGCGAACTCACGGGGCGAGCTCCTACGAGCAGTACTTC. The encoded protein is CASSLRTHGASSYEQYF.

The CDR3 protein is CASSPPARSSYEQYF. CDR3 sequence (DNA): TGTGCCAGCAGCCCCCCTGCACGGAGCTCCTACGAGCAGTACTTC. The rearrangement joins TRBV11-2 to TRBJ2-7, with D unclear. V dropped 5 bases and J dropped 0 bases, with 14 bases sitting between them. Germline V CDR1 and CDR2: SGHAT, FQNNGV. The CDR3 totals 15 residues.

The chain recombines TRBV11-2 with TRBJ2-3, with TRBD2 identical over 9 bases. The CDR3 has 16 residues. The germline V gene encodes CDR1 SGHAT and CDR2 FQNNGV. J lost 3 bases, V lost 1 base, and 5 bases had no gene match. CDR3 sequence reads: CASSLVAGAPTDTQYF. Here the CDR3 DNA reads TGTGCCAGCAGCTTAGTAGCGGGAGCACCTACAGATACGCAGTATTTT.

This sequence joins TRBV7-2 and TRBJ1-1; D gene uncertain. Trimming pared 5 bases from V and 0 bases from J, leaving 16 bases between. Looked up from germline, CDR1 is SGHTA and CDR2 is FQGNSA. The CDR3 runs 16 residues. CDR3 in amino acids: CASSPREEGLNTEAFF. The CDR3 DNA is TGTGCCAGCAGCCCTCGGGAGGAGGGATTGAACACTGAAGCTTTCTTT.

For the CDR3, the DNA is TGTGCCAGCAGCTTGGGTATTCCCGTAGAAGACGAGCAGTACTTC. Translation gives CASSLGIPVEDEQYF. The chain combines TRBV5-6 with TRBJ2-7, with no clear D. Germline V gene lookup returns CDR1 SGHDT and CDR2 YYEEEE. This CDR3 is 15 amino acids long. Trimming cost V 0 bases and J 5 bases, with 15 bases left between them.

The gene calls are TRBV7-9 and TRBJ1-4, with D perhaps TRBD1 (5 bases). The CDR3 consists of 14 residues. Germline V gene lookup returns CDR1 SEHNR and CDR2 FQNEAQ (reference sequence). V shed 4 bases and J shed 4 bases, with 10 bases lying between them. The CDR3 loop is CASSSQGFNEKLFF. The DNA for the CDR3 is TGTGCCAGCAGCTCGCAGGGATTTAATGAAAAACTGTTTTTT.

This rearrangement joins TRBV18 to TRBJ2-7; 8 positions match TRBD2. The V gene end was trimmed by 2 bases and the J gene end by 7 bases; junction bases not matched to a gene: 13. The CDR3 has 16 amino acids. The germline V gene has CDR1 KGHSH and CDR2 LQKENI. The CDR3: CASSPNGRAGVEEQYF. The DNA of the CDR3 is TGTGCCAGCTCACCAAACGGGAGGGCCGGGGTGGAGGAGCAGTACTTC.

J is TRBJ1-5 and V is TRBV25-1; perhaps TRBD1 as D (5 bases). V was shortened by 4 bases and J by 4 bases, with 11 bases between the two germline ends. This CDR3 contains 14 residues. CDR1 and CDR2 from the germline V gene are MGHDK and SYGVNS. CDR3 nucleotides: TGTGCCAGCAGTGCCGGGACGGAAAATCAGCCCCAGCATTTT. This gives the protein CASSAGTENQPQHF.

V and J are TRBV13 and TRBJ1-1; D remains ambiguous. Trimming left V 0 bases short and J 4 bases short, with 12 bases between. This CDR3 contains 15 residues. The germline V gene has CDR1 PRHDT and CDR2 FYEKMQ (reference sequence). CDR3 DNA: TGTGCCAGCAGCTTAGGTGGCCCCGCTGGCACTGAAGCTTTCTTT. Translation: CASSLGGPAGTEAFF.

The chain joins TRBV6-5 to TRBJ2-7; TRBD1 might be the D (6 bases). CDR3 length: 15 amino acids. The germline V gene has CDR1 MNHEY and CDR2 SVGAGI. Trimming took off 6 bases at V and 1 base at J, with 16 bases between the two ends. In DNA form, the CDR3 reads TGTGCCAGCAGCCGCTATAGGACAGAATCCTACGAGCAGTACTTC. Its translation is CASSRYRTESYEQYF.

This sequence joins TRBV5-4 and TRBJ2-2; TRBD1 or TRBD2 may be the D gene (6 bases each). V lost 4 bases and J 7 bases, leaving 17 bases between the germline ends. The CDR3 is 15 amino acids. Germline CDR1 and CDR2: SGHNT and YYREEE (reference sequence). The CDR3 coding sequence is TGTGCCAGCAGCCTCTCCCGGGGGCTCGACGGGGAGCTGTTTTTT. Encoded protein: CASSLSRGLDGELFF.

The chain employs TRBV30 and TRBJ2-3, with 12 nucleotides matching TRBD2. CDR3 length: 16 amino acids. Trimming cost V 5 bases and J 4 bases; bases outside gene matches: 10. Germline CDR1 is GTSNPN and CDR2 is SVGIG (reference sequence). The CDR3 nucleotides are TGTGCCTGGGCTTGTAGACTAGCGGGAGCCCCAGATACGCAGTATTTT. Protein sequence: CAWACRLAGAPDTQYF.

The chain links TRBV9 to TRBJ2-5; D remains ambiguous. The length of the CDR3 is 18 residues. V lost 0 bases to trimming and J lost 3 bases, with 21 bases between them. The germline gives CDR1 SGDLS, CDR2 YYNGEE. The CDR3, as DNA: TGTGCCAGCAGCGTAGTTAGAGTCCGGGTCGAAGGAAAAGAGACCCAGTACTTC. Translation: CASSVVRVRVEGKETQYF.

This chain uses TRBV11-2 with TRBJ2-5; D is ambiguous. CDR1 and CDR2 (germline): SGHAT, FQNNGV. Trimming cost V 3 bases and J 4 bases, with 9 bases left between them. CDR3 length: 13 residues. Written as DNA, the CDR3 is TGTGCCAGCAGCTTTTGGGTAGGAGAGACCCAGTACTTC. Translated, it gives CASSFWVGETQYF.

This chain connects TRBV15 to TRBJ2-7, with 8 positions matching TRBD1. The CDR3 is 13 residues long. CDR1 LNHNV and CDR2 YYDKDF come from the germline V gene (reference sequence). The junction had 3 bases not matched to a gene; V was cut back by 5 bases and J by 3 bases. The CDR3 protein is CATSFGQGYEQYF. The CDR3 nucleotides are TGTGCCACCAGCTTCGGACAGGGCTACGAGCAGTACTTC.

The V and J genes are TRBV28 and TRBJ2-7, with 7 bases that match TRBD2. Per the germline V gene, CDR1 is MDHEN and CDR2 is SYDVKM. The CDR3 covers 11 residues. The V segment lost 4 bases and the J segment 11 bases; nucleotides outside the gene matches: 5. CDR3 protein: CASSSMGREYF. CDR3 DNA: TGTGCCAGCAGTTCCATGGGGAGGGAGTACTTC.

This sequence joins TRBV5-8 and TRBJ1-5; 9 nucleotides agree with TRBD1. The CDR3 consists of 17 residues. CDR1 and CDR2 from the germline V gene are SGHTS and YDEGEE. J gave up 7 bases and V 3 bases, and 14 bases lay outside the gene matches. Here the CDR3 reads CASSSNPRTGEVQPQHF. The DNA for the CDR3 is TGTGCCAGCAGCTCTAACCCAAGGACAGGGGAAGTCCAGCCCCAGCATTTT.

The V and J genes are TRBV19 and TRBJ2-7; D gene uncertain. The V end lost 5 bases, the J end lost 0 bases, and 8 bases lay between the germline ends. The CDR3 runs to 13 residues. CDR1 and CDR2 (germline): LNHDA, SQIVND (reference sequence). CDR3 coding DNA: TGTGCCAGTAGTTATACCCTCTCCTACGAGCAGTACTTC. Amino acid sequence: CASSYTLSYEQYF.

The rearrangement joins TRBV7-4 to TRBJ2-3, with TRBD2 matching over 7 bases. Trimming at V came to 0 bases and at J to 0 bases, leaving 18 bases not matched to a gene. Germline CDR1 reads SGHVT; CDR2 reads SQSDAQ. The CDR3 runs 21 residues. The CDR3 loop is CASSLARRASGAPASTDTQYF. The CDR3, as DNA: TGTGCCAGCAGCTTAGCCCGGAGGGCTAGCGGAGCCCCCGCTAGCACAGATACGCAGTATTTT.

The chain recombines TRBV30 with TRBJ1-1; 8 positions agree with TRBD1. V shed 6 bases and J 4 bases; nucleotides not matched to a gene: 4. In germline, CDR1 is GTSNPN, CDR2 SVGIG (reference sequence). The CDR3 is 12 residues long. Written as DNA, the CDR3 is TGTGCCTGCACAGGGGGGAGCACTGAAGCTTTCTTT. This encodes CACTGGSTEAFF.

The genes are TRBV10-3 and TRBJ2-7, with D perhaps matching TRBD1 or TRBD2 (6 bases each). Trimming shortened V by 8 bases and J by 4 bases, and 15 bases separated the two germline ends. The CDR3 is 13 amino acids. Germline CDR1 ENHRY, CDR2 SYGVKD. The CDR3: CAIRRDTSYEQYF. CDR3 DNA sequence: TGTGCCATCCGGCGGGACACCTCGTACGAGCAGTACTTC.

DNA for the CDR3: TGTGCCAGCAAGGATCCCAGGGCAGGCTACAATGAGCAGTTCTTC. Protein sequence: CASKDPRAGYNEQFF. V is TRBV11-2 and J is TRBJ2-1; D is perhaps TRBD1 (5 bases). Trimming took 7 bases from V and 3 from J, leaving 16 bases between them. The CDR3 spans 15 residues. Germline-derived CDR1 and CDR2 are SGHAT and FQNNGV.

The rearrangement links TRBV5-4 to TRBJ2-2, with D possibly matching TRBD1 (5 bases). There are 18 residues in the CDR3. Trimming removed 7 bases from V and 1 base from J, with 23 bases in between. Germline assignment: CDR1 SGHNT and CDR2 YYREEE (reference sequence). CDR3 region: CASGSGRETSGNTGELFF. The CDR3 DNA sequence: TGTGCCAGCGGGTCGGGCAGGGAAACCTCGGGGAACACCGGGGAGCTGTTTTTT.

This chain joins TRBV11-3 and TRBJ2-5, with 11 bases fitting TRBD1. V shed 5 bases and J 2 bases; nucleotides not matched to a gene: 7. CDR1 and CDR2 (germline): SGHNT, YENEEA. The CDR3 spans 16 residues. In DNA, the CDR3 is TGTGCCAGCAGCCTAAGGGGACAGGGGGTGCAAGAGACCCAGTACTTC. Amino acid sequence: CASSLRGQGVQETQYF.